The 7 T cell receptor beta chains listed next were all sequenced from one sample in a study of cytomegalovirus exposure and HLA in healthy donors. The primer mix had 60 Vbeta and 13 Jbeta primers. Method: immunoSEQ multiplex PCR; TCRdb's copy keeps in-frame clones and lacks some. The sample consists of 100,000 to 150,000 clones, about 81% of them appearing once. The specimen sequenced was PBMCs. The receptor source for this set is a woman in her twenties or thirties in good health and CMV-seronegative.

V is TRBV6-5 and J is TRBJ2-1; TRBD1 is a possible D gene (5 bases). V lost 6 bases to trimming and J lost 15 bases, with 15 bases between them. Germline V gene lookup returns CDR1 MNHEY and CDR2 SVGAGI. The CDR3 covers 11 residues. The CDR3 is CASRTTAELFF. The CDR3 bases are TGTGCCAGCAGGACGACAGCCGAACTGTTCTTC.

V is TRBV19 and J is TRBJ2-5; D remains ambiguous. The germline V gene encodes CDR1 LNHDA and CDR2 SQIVND (reference sequence). The V end lost 1 base, the J end lost 2 bases, and 11 bases lay between the germline ends. The CDR3 contains 15 residues. In DNA form, the CDR3 reads TGTGCCAGTAGTATAGGTTTAGCTACTCAAGAGACCCAGTACTTC. Protein sequence: CASSIGLATQETQYF. Combining the CDR3 with reference TRBV19 and TRBJ2-5 gives the whole variable domain DGGITQSPKYLFRKEGQNVTLSCEQNLNHDAMYWYRQDPGQGLRLIYYSQIVNDFQKGDIAEGYSVSREKKESFPLTVTSAQKNPTAFYLCASSIGLATQETQYFGPGTRLLVL.

The chain employs TRBV4-1 and TRBJ2-3; 8 bases map to TRBD2. The ends lost 4 bases at V and 5 bases at J; junction bases unmatched: 14. Per germline, CDR1 MGHRA and CDR2 YSYEKL. There are 17 residues in the CDR3. In nucleotides, the CDR3 is TGCGCCAGCAGCCTCCACCGGGGTAGCGGGGCGAGAGATACGCAGTATTTT. This sequence encodes CASSLHRGSGARDTQYF.

This chain links TRBV28 with TRBJ1-4; tentative D call: TRBD1 (6 bases). Germline V lookup: CDR1 MDHEN, CDR2 SYDVKM. The V end lost 6 bases, the J end lost 5 bases, and 16 bases lay between the germline ends. This CDR3 spans 15 amino acids. CDR3: CASRGTGRGNEKLFF. CDR3 bases: TGTGCCAGCAGAGGAACAGGGCGGGGGAATGAAAAACTGTTTTTT. The full variable domain, its missing parts supplied by reference TRBV28 and TRBJ1-4, is DVKVTQSSRYLVKRTGEKVFLECVQDMDHENMFWYRQDPGLGLRLIYFSYDVKMKEKGDIPEGYSVSREKKERFSLILESASTNQTSMYLCASRGTGRGNEKLFFGSGTQLSVL.

This clone was counted a few times. The chain is built from TRBV29-1 and TRBJ1-2, with D possibly TRBD1 on 5 matching bases. The CDR3 has 12 amino acids. V was pared by 3 bases and J by 5 bases, with 10 bases between. Germline assignment: CDR1 SQVTM and CDR2 ANQGSEA. For the CDR3, the DNA is TGCAGCGTTGAGGGGCAGCCTTATGGCTACACCTTC. Translating gives CSVEGQPYGYTF.

The rearrangement links TRBV4-2 to TRBJ2-1, with a weak D call TRBD1 (5 bases). CDR1 is LGHNA and CDR2 is YNFKEQ in the germline V gene. Trimming removed 1 base at V and 7 bases at J, with 14 bases between. The CDR3 is 15 amino acids. The CDR3 reads CASSQVKQGANEQFF. The CDR3 bases are TGTGCCAGCAGCCAAGTGAAACAAGGGGCAAATGAGCAGTTCTTC.

This chain connects TRBV5-5 to TRBJ1-1, with D maybe TRBD1 (5 bases). V was cut by 3 bases and J by 3 bases, with 18 bases left in between. Germline V gene lookup returns CDR1 SGHKS and CDR2 YYEKEE (reference sequence). The CDR3 length is 16 residues. Here the CDR3 DNA reads TGTGCCAGCAGCTCGGAGGGGTCCCAACCCTACACTGAAGCTTTCTTT. It translates to CASSSEGSQPYTEAFF.